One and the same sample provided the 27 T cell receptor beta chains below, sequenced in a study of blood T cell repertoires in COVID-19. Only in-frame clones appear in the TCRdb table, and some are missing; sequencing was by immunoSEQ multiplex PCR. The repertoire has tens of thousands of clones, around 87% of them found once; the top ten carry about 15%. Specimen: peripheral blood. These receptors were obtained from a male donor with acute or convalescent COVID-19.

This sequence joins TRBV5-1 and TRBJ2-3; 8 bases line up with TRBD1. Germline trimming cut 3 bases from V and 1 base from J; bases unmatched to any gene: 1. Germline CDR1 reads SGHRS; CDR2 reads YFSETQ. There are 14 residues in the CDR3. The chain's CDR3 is CASSSGQGTDTQYF. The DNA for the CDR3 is TGCGCCAGCAGCTCGGGACAGGGCACAGATACGCAGTATTTT. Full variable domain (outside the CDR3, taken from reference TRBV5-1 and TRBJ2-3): KAGVTQTPRYLIKTRGQQVTLSCSPISGHRSVSWYQQTPGQGLQFLFEYFSETQRNKGNFPGRFSGRQFSNSRSEMNVSTLELGDSALYLCASSSGQGTDTQYFGPGTRLTVL.

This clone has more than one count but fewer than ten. The CDR3 is CASSTGGNSPLHF. Here the CDR3 DNA reads TGTGCCAGTAGTACGGGGGGGAATTCACCCCTCCACTTT. The chain carries TRBV19 and TRBJ1-6; tentatively, D is TRBD1 (5 bases). The CDR3 has 13 amino acids. Germline CDR1 is LNHDA and CDR2 is SQIVND (reference sequence). V lost 4 bases to trimming and J lost 7 bases, with 8 bases between them.

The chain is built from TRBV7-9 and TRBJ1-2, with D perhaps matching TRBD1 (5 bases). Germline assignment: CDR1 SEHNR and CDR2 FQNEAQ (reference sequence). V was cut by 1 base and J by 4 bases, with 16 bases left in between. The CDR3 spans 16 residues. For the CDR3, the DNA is TGTGCCAGCAGCTTAGATCTGGGGGGTATCAGCTATGGCTACACCTTC. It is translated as CASSLDLGGISYGYTF.

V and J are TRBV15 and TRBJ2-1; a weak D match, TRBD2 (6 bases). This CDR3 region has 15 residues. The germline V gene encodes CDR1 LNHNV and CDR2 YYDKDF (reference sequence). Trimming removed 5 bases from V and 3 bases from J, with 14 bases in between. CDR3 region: CATSDPSALYNEQFF. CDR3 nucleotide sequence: TGTGCCACCAGCGATCCTAGCGCTCTCTACAATGAGCAGTTCTTC.

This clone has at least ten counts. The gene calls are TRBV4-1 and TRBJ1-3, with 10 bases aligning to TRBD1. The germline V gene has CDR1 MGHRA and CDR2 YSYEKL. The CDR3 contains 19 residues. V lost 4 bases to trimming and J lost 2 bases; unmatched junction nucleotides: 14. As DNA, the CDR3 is TGCGCCAGCAGCCCCAGACAGGGGGCACAATTAGGTCCTGGAAACACCATATATTTT. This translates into CASSPRQGAQLGPGNTIYF.

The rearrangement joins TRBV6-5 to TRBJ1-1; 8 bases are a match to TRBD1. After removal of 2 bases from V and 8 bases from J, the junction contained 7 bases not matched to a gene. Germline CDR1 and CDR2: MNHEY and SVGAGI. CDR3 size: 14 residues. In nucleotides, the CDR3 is TGTGCCAGCAGTTACGACAGGGGTAGGGTGGAAGCTTTCTTT. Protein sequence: CASSYDRGRVEAFF.

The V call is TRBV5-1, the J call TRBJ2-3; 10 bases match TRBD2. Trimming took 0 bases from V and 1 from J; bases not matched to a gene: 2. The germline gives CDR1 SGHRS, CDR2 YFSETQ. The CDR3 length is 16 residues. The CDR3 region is CASSLALAGGTDTQYF. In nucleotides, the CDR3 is TGCGCCAGCAGCTTGGCTCTAGCGGGGGGCACAGATACGCAGTATTTT.

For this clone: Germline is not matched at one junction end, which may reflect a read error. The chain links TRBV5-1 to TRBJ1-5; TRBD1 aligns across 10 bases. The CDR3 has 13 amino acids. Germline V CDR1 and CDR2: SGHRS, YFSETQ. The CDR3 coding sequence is TGCGCCAGCAGCATGGGACAGGGGTATCATAAGTATTTT. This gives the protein CASSMGQGYHKYF.

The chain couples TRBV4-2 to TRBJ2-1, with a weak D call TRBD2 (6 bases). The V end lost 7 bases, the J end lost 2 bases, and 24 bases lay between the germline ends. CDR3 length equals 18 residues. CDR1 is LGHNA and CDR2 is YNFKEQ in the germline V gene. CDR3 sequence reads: CASNKVGGKGIAYNEQFF. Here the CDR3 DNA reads TGTGCCAGCAACAAAGTGGGGGGAAAGGGGATAGCCTACAATGAGCAGTTCTTC.

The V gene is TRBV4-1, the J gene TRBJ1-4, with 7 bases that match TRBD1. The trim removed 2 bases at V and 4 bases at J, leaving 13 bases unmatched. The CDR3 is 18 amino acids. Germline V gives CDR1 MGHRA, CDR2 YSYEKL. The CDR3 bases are TGCGCCAGCAGCCAACCCCCCGGGACAGAAGGATATAATGAAAAACTGTTTTTT. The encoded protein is CASSQPPGTEGYNEKLFF.

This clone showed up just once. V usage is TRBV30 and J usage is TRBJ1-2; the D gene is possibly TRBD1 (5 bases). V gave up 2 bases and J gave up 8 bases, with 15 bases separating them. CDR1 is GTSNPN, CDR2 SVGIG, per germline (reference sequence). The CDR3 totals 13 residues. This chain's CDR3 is CAWSYGFQGGYTF. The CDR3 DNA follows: TGTGCCTGGAGTTACGGATTTCAGGGAGGCTACACCTTC.

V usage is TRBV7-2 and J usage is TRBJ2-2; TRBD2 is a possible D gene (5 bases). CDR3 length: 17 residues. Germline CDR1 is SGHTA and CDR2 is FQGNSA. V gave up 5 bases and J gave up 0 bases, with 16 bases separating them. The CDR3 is CASSPRAVASNTGELFF. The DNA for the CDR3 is TGTGCCAGCAGCCCCCGAGCGGTAGCTTCGAACACCGGGGAGCTGTTTTTT.

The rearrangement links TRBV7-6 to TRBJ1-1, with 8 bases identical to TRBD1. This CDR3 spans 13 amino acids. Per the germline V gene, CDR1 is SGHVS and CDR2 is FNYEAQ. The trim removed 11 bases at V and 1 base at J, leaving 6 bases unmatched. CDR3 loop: CAVMGQENTEAFF. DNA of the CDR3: TGTGCCGTGATGGGACAGGAGAACACTGAAGCTTTCTTT.

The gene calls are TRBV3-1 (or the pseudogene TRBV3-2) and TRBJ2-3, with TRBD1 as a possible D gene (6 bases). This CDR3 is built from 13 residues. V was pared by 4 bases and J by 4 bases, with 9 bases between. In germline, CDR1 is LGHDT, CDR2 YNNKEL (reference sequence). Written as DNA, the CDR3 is TGTGCCAGCAGCCTTACAGGGCCAGATACGCAGTATTTT. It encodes CASSLTGPDTQYF.

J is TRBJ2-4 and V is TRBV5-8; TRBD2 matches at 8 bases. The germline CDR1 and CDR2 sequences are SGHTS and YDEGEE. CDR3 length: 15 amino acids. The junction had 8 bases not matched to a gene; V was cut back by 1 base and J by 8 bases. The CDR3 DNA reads TGTGCCAGCAGCTTGTCCGGGGGGGCCGAGGACATTCAGTACTTC. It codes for CASSLSGGAEDIQYF. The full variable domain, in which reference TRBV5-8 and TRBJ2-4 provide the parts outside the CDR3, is EAGVTQSPTHLIKTRGQQATLRCSPISGHTSVYWYQQALGLGLQFLLWYDEGEERNRGNFPPRFSGRQFPNYSSELNVNALELEDSALYLCASSLSGGAEDIQYFGAGTRLSVL.

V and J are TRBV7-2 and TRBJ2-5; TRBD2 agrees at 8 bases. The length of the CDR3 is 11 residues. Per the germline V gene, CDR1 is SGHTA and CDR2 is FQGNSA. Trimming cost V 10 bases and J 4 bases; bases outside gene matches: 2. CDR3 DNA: TGTGCCACCGGGGGGGGAGAGACCCAGTACTTC. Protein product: CATGGGETQYF.

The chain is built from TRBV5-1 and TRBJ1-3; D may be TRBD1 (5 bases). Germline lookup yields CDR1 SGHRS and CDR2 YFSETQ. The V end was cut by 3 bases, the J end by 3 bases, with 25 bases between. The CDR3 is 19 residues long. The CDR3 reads CASSSGDGTWRNIGNTIYF. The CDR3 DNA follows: TGCGCCAGCAGCTCGGGGGACGGAACCTGGCGGAACATTGGAAACACCATATATTTT.

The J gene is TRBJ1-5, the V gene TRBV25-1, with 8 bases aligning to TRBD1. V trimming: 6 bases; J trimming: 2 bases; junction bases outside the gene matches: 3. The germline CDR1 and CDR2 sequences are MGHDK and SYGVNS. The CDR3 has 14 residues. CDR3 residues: CASRGTGRNQPQHF. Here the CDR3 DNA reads TGTGCCAGCAGGGGGACAGGACGCAATCAGCCCCAGCATTTT.

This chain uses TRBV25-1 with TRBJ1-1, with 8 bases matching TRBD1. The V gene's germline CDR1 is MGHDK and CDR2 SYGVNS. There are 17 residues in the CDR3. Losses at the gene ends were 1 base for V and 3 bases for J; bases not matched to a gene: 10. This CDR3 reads CASSEWGDRRGHTEAFF. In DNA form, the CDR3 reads TGTGCCAGCAGTGAATGGGGGGACAGGAGGGGCCACACTGAAGCTTTCTTT.

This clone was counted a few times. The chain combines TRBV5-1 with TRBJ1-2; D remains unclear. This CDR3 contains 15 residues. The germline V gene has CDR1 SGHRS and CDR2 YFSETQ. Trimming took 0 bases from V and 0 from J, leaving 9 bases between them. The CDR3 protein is CASSLGRGSNYGYTF. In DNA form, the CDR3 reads TGCGCCAGCAGCTTGGGTCGGGGTTCTAACTATGGCTACACCTTC.

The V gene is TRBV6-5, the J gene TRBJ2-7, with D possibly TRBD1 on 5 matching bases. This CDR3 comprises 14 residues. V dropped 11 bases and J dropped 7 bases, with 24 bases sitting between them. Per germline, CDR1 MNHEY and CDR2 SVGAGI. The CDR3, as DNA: TGTGCCGTAGAGCCCTTGACAGTCCCTGGGGAGCAGTACTTC. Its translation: CAVEPLTVPGEQYF.

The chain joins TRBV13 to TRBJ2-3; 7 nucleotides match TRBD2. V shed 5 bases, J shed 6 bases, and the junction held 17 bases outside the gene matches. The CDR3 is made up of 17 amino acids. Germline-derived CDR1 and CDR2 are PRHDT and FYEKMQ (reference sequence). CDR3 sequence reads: CASSQKRDPGWGDTQYF. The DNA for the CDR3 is TGTGCCAGCAGCCAAAAGCGGGACCCCGGGTGGGGGGATACGCAGTATTTT.

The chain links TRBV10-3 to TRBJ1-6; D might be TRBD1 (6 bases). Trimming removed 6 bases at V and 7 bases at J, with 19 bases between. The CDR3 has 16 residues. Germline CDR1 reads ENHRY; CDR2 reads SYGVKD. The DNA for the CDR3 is TGTGCCATCAGCTACCGGCAGGGGAGTCTGAATTCACCCCTCCACTTT. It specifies CAISYRQGSLNSPLHF.

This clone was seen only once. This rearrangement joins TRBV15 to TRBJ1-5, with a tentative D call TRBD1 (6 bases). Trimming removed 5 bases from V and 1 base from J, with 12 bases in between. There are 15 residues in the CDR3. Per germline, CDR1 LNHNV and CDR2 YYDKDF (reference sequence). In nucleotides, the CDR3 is TGTGCCACCAGCCGGGACATACGGAGCAATCAGCCCCAGCATTTT. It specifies CATSRDIRSNQPQHF.

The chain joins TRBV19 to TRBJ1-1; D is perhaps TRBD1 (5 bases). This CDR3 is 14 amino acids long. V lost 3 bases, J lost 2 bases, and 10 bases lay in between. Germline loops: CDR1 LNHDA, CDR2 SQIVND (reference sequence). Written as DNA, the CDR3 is TGTGCCAGTAGTATCCAGGGTGTTAACACTGAAGCTTTCTTT. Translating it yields CASSIQGVNTEAFF.

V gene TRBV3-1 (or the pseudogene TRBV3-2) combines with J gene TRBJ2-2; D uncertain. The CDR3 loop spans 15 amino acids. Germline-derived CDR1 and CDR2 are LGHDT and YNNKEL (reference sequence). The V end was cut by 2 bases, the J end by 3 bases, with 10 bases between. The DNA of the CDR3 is TGTGCCAGCAGCCAACGCCTAGGCGACACCGGGGAGCTGTTTTTT. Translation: CASSQRLGDTGELFF.

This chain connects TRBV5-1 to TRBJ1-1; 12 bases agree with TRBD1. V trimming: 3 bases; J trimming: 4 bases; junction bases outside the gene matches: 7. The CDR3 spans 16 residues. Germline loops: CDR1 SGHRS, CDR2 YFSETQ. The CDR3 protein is CASSYGTGGMGTEAFF. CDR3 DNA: TGCGCCAGCAGCTACGGGACAGGGGGCATGGGCACTGAAGCTTTCTTT.